This T cell receptor (beta chain) was retrieved from a study of blood T cell repertoires in COVID-19 (dated by TCRdb to 2019 to 2021). With respect to the entire study: The collaborator samples originated in the United States, Italy and Spain and spanned the acute and convalescent phases of COVID-19. The material from the prospective study consisted of cDNA or gDNA derived from T cells, B-cell-depleted T cells, or PBMCs. Deeply sampled blood TCRbeta repertoires from subjects exposed to, actively infected with, or recovered from COVID-19 were included in the dataset. The repertoires were released in a freely available public database meant as a resource for research on the immune response to SARS-CoV-2. The samples were drawn from the first 160 participants of the ongoing ImmuneRACE study and from 1,254 subjects provided by 6 global collaborators. Nearly every sample came with metadata listing a de-identified subject ID, COVID-19 status, age in years and sex. HLA class I and class II types, where available, came from metadata supplied by the sample provider rather than from assay-based typing. Paper-wide results and their limitations: How much clinical and demographic metadata was included differed by source and by participant, and the metadata was provided uncurated.

Participants in the prospective study were aged roughly 18 to 95 years, lived in 24 United States geographic areas, and enrolled through a virtual design. Cohort assignment in the prospective study relied on participant-reported clinical history from a screening survey and a study questionnaire. In the prospective study, whole blood, serum and a nasopharyngeal or oropharyngeal swab were collected from each participant by mobile phlebotomists. Prospective study participants could optionally give additional blood draws and questionnaires over an approximately two-month period. Before DNA extraction, blood samples from the prospective study were shipped at room temperature or frozen. This clone has ten or more counts. Its antigen has not been determined. There are no base qualities to consult, and no much larger clone falls within one base. The immunoSEQ Assay, a bias-controlled multiplex PCR, was used to amplify TCRbeta CDR3 regions from genomic DNA. The authors' analysis ran thus. The number of nucleated cells in each sample was estimated by amplification of reference gene primers within the assay. To quantify the absolute abundance of each unique TCRbeta CDR3 rearrangement, sequence reads were collapsed and filtered. For each sample, productive Simpson clonality was calculated as the square root of Simpson's diversity index across productive rearrangements. TCRdb took over this immuneACCESS table, retaining in-frame rearrangements with V and J assigned. Such tables are incomplete; in checked studies, under half of the missing clones stem from an unresolved V gene, and the remainder is unexplained. The DNA gave D and trimming, while V, J and clone size come from that table. This sample comprises roughly 190,000 clones, 76% of them detected only once. The ten largest clones capture roughly a sixth of the sample.

Its CDR3 holds 14 amino acids, cysteine through phenylalanine. CDR3 DNA is the only sequence kept; it has 42 bases, read in frame from the first base. The germline ends are 14 bases apart after V is trimmed by 6 bases and J by 3 bases. CDR1 LNHDA and CDR2 SQIVND are derived from the germline V gene (reference sequence). Sequencing was done on a sample of PBMCs or T cells enriched from blood (not recorded which). The chain joins TRBV19 to TRBJ1-1; the D gene is perhaps TRBD1, on 6 matching bases. The clonotype was recovered from a woman in her fifties or sixties with acute COVID-19. The nucleotide sequence is given as TGTGCCAGTAGGCCCCAGGACAGCTACACTGAAGCTTTCTTT. This encodes CASRPQDSYTEAFF.